What follows are 19 T cell receptor beta chains derived from one specimen sequenced in a study of cytomegalovirus exposure and HLA in healthy donors. Using immunoSEQ multiplex PCR, the repertoire was profiled, and TCRdb retains in-frame clones only, with some absent. The sample carries about 360,000 clones, roughly 85% recorded once. The sample taken for sequencing was PBMCs. The receptor set was obtained from a woman between 18 and 29 years old in good health and CMV-seronegative.

The chain carries TRBV28 and TRBJ2-2; unclear D gene. Germline V gives CDR1 MDHEN, CDR2 SYDVKM. The CDR3 has 13 residues. Trimming removed 3 bases from V and 1 base from J, with 3 bases in between. CDR3 nucleotides: TGTGCCAGCAGTTTCCGGAACACCGGGGAGCTGTTTTTT. This translates into CASSFRNTGELFF.

The rearrangement links TRBV30 to TRBJ2-1; 12 bases align to TRBD2. Unmatched junction bases numbered 8, after V lost 4 bases and J lost 10 bases. The CDR3 is 14 residues long. Germline-derived CDR1 and CDR2 are GTSNPN and SVGIG (reference sequence). The CDR3 spells CAWTRLAGVSEQFF. DNA of the CDR3: TGTGCCTGGACCAGACTAGCGGGAGTCTCCGAGCAGTTCTTC.

The chain uses TRBV7-9 and TRBJ1-4, with 9 bases lining up with TRBD1. With V trimmed by 5 bases and J by 5 bases, 6 bases remained unmatched. Germline values: CDR1 SEHNR, CDR2 FQNEAQ (reference sequence). This CDR3 spans 15 amino acids. The CDR3 DNA follows: TGTGCCAGCAGCATCCGACAGGGGGTAAATGAAAAACTGTTTTTT. Residues: CASSIRQGVNEKLFF. Variable domain in full (rest from reference TRBV7-9 and TRBJ1-4): DTGVSQNPRHKITKRGQNVTFRCDPISEHNRLYWYRQTLGQGPEFLTYFQNEAQLEKSRLLSDRFSAERPKGSFSTLEIQRTEQGDSAMYLCASSIRQGVNEKLFFGSGTQLSVL.

The gene calls are TRBV4-1 and TRBJ2-7, with D perhaps TRBD2 (6 bases). The ends were cut back, 0 bases at V and 5 bases at J, with 14 bases in the middle. Germline assignment: CDR1 MGHRA and CDR2 YSYEKL. This CDR3 has 15 residues. The CDR3 spells CASSQDLPSENEQYF. Here the CDR3 DNA reads TGCGCCAGCAGCCAAGATTTGCCTAGCGAAAACGAGCAGTACTTC.

The chain uses TRBV2 and TRBJ2-2; the match to TRBD1 covers 11 bases. This CDR3 has 15 amino acids. CDR1 is SNHLY, CDR2 FYNNEI, per germline. Germline trimming cut 7 bases from V and 4 bases from J; bases unmatched to any gene: 5. CDR3 sequence (DNA): TGTGCCAGCACTGTGGACAGGGGGCTCACCGGGGAGCTGTTTTTT. Its translation is CASTVDRGLTGELFF.

This clone was observed a handful of times. This chain connects TRBV28 to TRBJ1-2; D is possibly TRBD1 (5 bases). Trimming took off 5 bases at V and 2 bases at J, with 9 bases between the two ends. The CDR3 spans 13 residues. Germline V CDR1 and CDR2: MDHEN, SYDVKM. The chain's CDR3 is CASSAGHNYGYTF. Here the CDR3 DNA reads TGTGCCAGCAGTGCAGGACACAACTATGGCTACACCTTC.

The chain recombines TRBV27 with TRBJ2-7; TRBD2 aligns across 11 bases. Germline V CDR1 and CDR2: MNHEY, SMNVEV (reference sequence). This CDR3 is 14 amino acids long. V dropped 9 bases and J dropped 4; count of bases not matched to a gene: 8. CDR3 nucleotide sequence: TGTGCCAGTTCATTAGCGGGAGGGATGTACGAGCAGTACTTC. Amino acids: CASSLAGGMYEQYF.

The chain carries TRBV6-4 and TRBJ1-1; D is possibly TRBD1 (6 bases). Germline V lookup: CDR1 MRHNA, CDR2 SNTAGT. There are 13 residues in the CDR3. Trimming stripped 5 bases from V and 6 bases from J, with 13 bases between. CDR3 bases: TGTGCCAGCAGTCTGGGGGCAGGAGCTGAAGCTTTCTTT. This gives the protein CASSLGAGAEAFF.

This chain joins TRBV29-1 and TRBJ2-1; D is ambiguous. V was pared by 6 bases and J by 0 bases, with 12 bases between. Germline V gene data show CDR1 as SQVTM and CDR2 as ANQGSEA. The CDR3 spans 14 residues. The CDR3 DNA is TGCAGCGTCCCCCCCGGGTCCTCCTACAATGAGCAGTTCTTC. It yields the protein CSVPPGSSYNEQFF.

The rearrangement joins TRBV6-1 to TRBJ2-7; tentatively, D is TRBD2 (5 bases). Looked up from germline, CDR1 is MNHNS and CDR2 is SASEGT. There are 15 residues in the CDR3. Between the trimmed V and J ends, which lost 0 bases and 7 bases, there was a span of 16 bases. In nucleotides, the CDR3 is TGTGCCAGCAGTGAAGCCCCGGGGTCCGCTTCAGAGCAGTACTTC. Its protein product is CASSEAPGSASEQYF.

This clone has only one observation. This chain uses TRBV7-3 with TRBJ2-1, with TRBD2 matching 7 bases. After removal of 0 bases from V and 4 bases from J, the junction contained 15 bases not matched to a gene. The V gene's germline CDR1 is SGHTA and CDR2 FQGTGA. CDR3 size: 19 residues. This CDR3 is CASSLTLSGTPVTYNEQFF. DNA of the CDR3: TGTGCCAGCAGCTTAACGTTAAGCGGGACTCCCGTCACTTACAATGAGCAGTTCTTC.

V and J are TRBV15 and TRBJ1-5; the D gene is possibly TRBD1 (5 bases). The CDR3 has 15 residues. V lost 1 base and J lost 7, with 14 bases in between. Looked up from germline, CDR1 is LNHNV and CDR2 is YYDKDF (reference sequence). The CDR3: CATSRVGGSNQPQHF. In DNA form, the CDR3 reads TGTGCCACCAGCAGAGTGGGGGGTTCGAACCAGCCCCAGCATTTT.

This chain joins TRBV13 and TRBJ2-3; 8 nucleotides match TRBD2. V lost 5 bases to trimming and J lost 3 bases; unmatched junction nucleotides: 7. The CDR3 totals 15 residues. Germline V CDR1 and CDR2: PRHDT, FYEKMQ (reference sequence). CDR3 sequence reads: CASSVREGVTDTQYF. In DNA, the CDR3 is TGTGCCAGCAGCGTACGGGAGGGAGTGACAGATACGCAGTATTTT.

The chain employs TRBV2 and TRBJ2-5; 10 bases map to TRBD1. There are 14 residues in the CDR3. CDR1 is SNHLY and CDR2 is FYNNEI in the germline V gene. With 6 bases clipped from V and 5 bases from J, the junction kept 6 bases outside the gene matches. CDR3 nucleotide sequence: TGTGCCAGCAGGCGGGACAGGGGACTGGAGACCCAGTACTTC. Translating gives CASRRDRGLETQYF.

The V and J genes are TRBV7-6 and TRBJ2-1; 9 bases align to TRBD1. The CDR3 spans 16 residues. With V trimmed by 4 bases and J by 6 bases, 10 bases remained unmatched. Germline V gene data show CDR1 as SGHVS and CDR2 as FNYEAQ. CDR3 nucleotides: TGTGCCAGCAGCTCACGGACAGGGGAGGGTTTCAATGAGCAGTTCTTC. Translated: CASSSRTGEGFNEQFF.

The chain joins TRBV6-6 to TRBJ2-7; D gene ambiguous. V was cut by 3 bases and J by 3 bases, with 9 bases left in between. The germline gives CDR1 MNHNY, CDR2 SVGAGI (reference sequence). CDR3 length: 13 residues. The CDR3 bases are TGTGCCAGCAGTTATGTTCCAGGCTACGAGCAGTACTTC. It encodes CASSYVPGYEQYF.

V is TRBV28 and J is TRBJ2-7, with a possible D match to TRBD1 (5 bases). Per germline, CDR1 MDHEN and CDR2 SYDVKM. V was clipped by 7 bases and J by 0 bases, with 13 bases between them. This CDR3 region has 14 residues. Written as DNA, the CDR3 is TGTGCCAGCACCGGACAAGGCGGCTCCTACGAGCAGTACTTC. This encodes CASTGQGGSYEQYF.

This CDR3 is CASRQGQHGEKLFF. For the CDR3, the DNA is TGTGCCAGCAGGCAGGGACAGCACGGTGAAAAACTGTTTTTT. This chain links TRBV6-6 with TRBJ1-4, with 7 bases identical to TRBD1. V lost 6 bases to trimming and J lost 7 bases; unmatched junction nucleotides: 8. This CDR3 has 14 amino acids. Germline lookup yields CDR1 MNHNY and CDR2 SVGAGI (reference sequence).

The genes are TRBV9 and TRBJ2-7; 8 nucleotides line up with TRBD2. The V segment lost 9 bases and the J segment 3 bases; nucleotides outside the gene matches: 8. The CDR3 is made up of 13 amino acids. Looked up from germline, CDR1 is SGDLS and CDR2 is YYNGEE. CDR3 sequence: CATPRREVYEQYF. CDR3 sequence (DNA): TGTGCCACTCCGAGGCGGGAGGTCTACGAGCAGTACTTC.